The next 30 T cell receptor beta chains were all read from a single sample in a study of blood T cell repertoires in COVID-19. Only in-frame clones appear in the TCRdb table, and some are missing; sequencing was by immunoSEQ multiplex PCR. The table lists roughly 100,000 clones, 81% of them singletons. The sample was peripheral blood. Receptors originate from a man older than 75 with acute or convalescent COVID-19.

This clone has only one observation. The CDR3 nucleotides read TGTGCCAGCAGCCCTTACAGGGTTGGCACTGAAGCTTTCTTT. Its translation is CASSPYRVGTEAFF. V is TRBV5-8 and J is TRBJ1-1, with D tentatively TRBD1 (6 bases). V lost 4 bases and J 4 bases, leaving 14 bases between the germline ends. Germline V gives CDR1 SGHTS, CDR2 YDEGEE. The CDR3 contains 14 residues.

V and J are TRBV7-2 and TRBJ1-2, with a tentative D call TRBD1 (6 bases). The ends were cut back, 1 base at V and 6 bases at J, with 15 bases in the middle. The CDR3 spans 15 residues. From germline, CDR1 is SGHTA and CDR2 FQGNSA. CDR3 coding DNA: TGTGCCAGCAGCTTAGGGGGGGGCGCGTCTGATGGCTACACCTTC. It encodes CASSLGGGASDGYTF.

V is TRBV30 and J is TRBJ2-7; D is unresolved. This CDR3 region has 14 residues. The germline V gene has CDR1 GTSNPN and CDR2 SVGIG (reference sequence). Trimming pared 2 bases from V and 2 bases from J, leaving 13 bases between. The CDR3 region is CAWSSSPGPYEQYF. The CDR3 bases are TGTGCCTGGAGTTCCAGTCCAGGCCCCTACGAGCAGTACTTC. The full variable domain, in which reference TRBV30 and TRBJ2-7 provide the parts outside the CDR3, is SQTIHQWPATLVQPVGSPLSLECTVEGTSNPNLYWYRQAAGRGLQLLFYSVGIGQISSEVPQNLSASRPQDRQFILSSKKLLLSDSGFYLCAWSSSPGPYEQYFGPGTRLTVT.

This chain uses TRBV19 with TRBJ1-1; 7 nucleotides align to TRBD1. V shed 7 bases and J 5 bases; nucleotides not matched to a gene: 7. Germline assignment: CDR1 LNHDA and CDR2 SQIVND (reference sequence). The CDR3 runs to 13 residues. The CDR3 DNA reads TGTGCCAGTACCAACAGGGGTCAGACTGAAGCTTTCTTT. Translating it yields CASTNRGQTEAFF.

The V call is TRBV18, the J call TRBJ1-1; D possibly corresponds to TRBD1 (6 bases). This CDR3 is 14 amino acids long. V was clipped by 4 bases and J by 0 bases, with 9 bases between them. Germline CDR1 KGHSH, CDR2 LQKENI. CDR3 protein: CASSLRDMNTEAFF. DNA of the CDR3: TGTGCCAGCTCACTCCGGGACATGAACACTGAAGCTTTCTTT.

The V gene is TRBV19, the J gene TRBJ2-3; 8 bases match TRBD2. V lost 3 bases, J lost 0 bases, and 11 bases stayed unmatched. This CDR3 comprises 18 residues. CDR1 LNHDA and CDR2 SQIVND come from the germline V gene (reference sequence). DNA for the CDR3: TGTGCCAGTAGTATCGGGCAGATAGCGGGGTCTAGCACAGATACGCAGTATTTT. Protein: CASSIGQIAGSSTDTQYF.

CDR3 DNA: TGTGCCAGCAGGACCGGGACAGGGGGCTCCTACAATGAGCAGTTCTTC. Its translation: CASRTGTGGSYNEQFF. The chain employs TRBV2 and TRBJ2-1; 11 positions agree with TRBD1. V shed 6 bases and J 0 bases; nucleotides not matched to a gene: 4. The CDR3 loop spans 16 amino acids. The germline V gene encodes CDR1 SNHLY and CDR2 FYNNEI.

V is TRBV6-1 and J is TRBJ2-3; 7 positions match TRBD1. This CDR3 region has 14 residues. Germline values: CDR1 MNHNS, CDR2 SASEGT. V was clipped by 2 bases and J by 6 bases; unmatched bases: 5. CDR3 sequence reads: CASSERDRVDTQYF. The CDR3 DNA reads TGTGCCAGCAGTGAACGAGACAGGGTTGATACGCAGTATTTT.

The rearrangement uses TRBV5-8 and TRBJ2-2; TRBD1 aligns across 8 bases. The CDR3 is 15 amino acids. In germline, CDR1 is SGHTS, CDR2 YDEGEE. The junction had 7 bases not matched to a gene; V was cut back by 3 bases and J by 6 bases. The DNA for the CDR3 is TGTGCCAGCAGCTCCGGACAGGGAAGGGCCGGGGAGCTGTTTTTT. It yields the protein CASSSGQGRAGELFF.

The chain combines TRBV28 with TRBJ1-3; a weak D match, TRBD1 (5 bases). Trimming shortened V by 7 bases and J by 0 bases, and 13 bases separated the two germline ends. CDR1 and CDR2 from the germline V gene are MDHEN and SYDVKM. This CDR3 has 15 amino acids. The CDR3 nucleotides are TGTGCCAGCACCTTCACAGGCATCTCTGGAAACACCATATATTTT. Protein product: CASTFTGISGNTIYF.

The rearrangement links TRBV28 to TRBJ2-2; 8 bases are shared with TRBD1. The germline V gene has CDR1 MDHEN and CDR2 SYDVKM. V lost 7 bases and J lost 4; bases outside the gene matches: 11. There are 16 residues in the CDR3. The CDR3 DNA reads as TGTGCCAGCAATCCCCGGGACAGGAGTCCCACCGGGGAGCTGTTTTTT. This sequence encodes CASNPRDRSPTGELFF.

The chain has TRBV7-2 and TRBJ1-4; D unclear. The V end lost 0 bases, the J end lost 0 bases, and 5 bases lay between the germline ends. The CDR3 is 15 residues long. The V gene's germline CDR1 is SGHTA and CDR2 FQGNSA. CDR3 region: CASSLAGTTNEKLFF. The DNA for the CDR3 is TGTGCCAGCAGCTTAGCGGGCACAACTAATGAAAAACTGTTTTTT.

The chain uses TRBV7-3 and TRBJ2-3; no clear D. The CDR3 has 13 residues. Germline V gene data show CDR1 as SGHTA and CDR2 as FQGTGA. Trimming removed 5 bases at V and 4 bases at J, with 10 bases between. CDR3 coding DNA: TGTGCCAGCAGCGAGACCAGGTCAGATACGCAGTATTTT. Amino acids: CASSETRSDTQYF.

CDR3 amino acids: CASSATALNTEAFF. The CDR3 nucleotides are TGCGCCAGCAGCGCGACAGCCCTGAACACTGAAGCTTTCTTT. The rearrangement uses TRBV5-1 and TRBJ1-1; a weak D match, TRBD1 (5 bases). The CDR3 has 14 residues. Germline CDR1 is SGHRS and CDR2 is YFSETQ. V lost 4 bases and J lost 0, with 10 bases in between.

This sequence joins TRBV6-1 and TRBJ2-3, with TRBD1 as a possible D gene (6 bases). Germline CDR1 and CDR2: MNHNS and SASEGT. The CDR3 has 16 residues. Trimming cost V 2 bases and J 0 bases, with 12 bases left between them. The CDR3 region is CASSEMTGSSTDTQYF. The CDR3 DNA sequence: TGTGCCAGCAGTGAAATGACAGGCTCTAGCACAGATACGCAGTATTTT.

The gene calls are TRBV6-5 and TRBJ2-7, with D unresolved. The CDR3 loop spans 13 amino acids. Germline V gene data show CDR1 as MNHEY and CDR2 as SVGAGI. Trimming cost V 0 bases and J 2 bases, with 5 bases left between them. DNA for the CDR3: TGTGCCAGCAGTTACTCGAGCACCTACGAGCAGTACTTC. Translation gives CASSYSSTYEQYF.

This chain's CDR3 is CSVAWTVNTEAFF. CDR3 nucleotide sequence: TGCAGCGTTGCGTGGACAGTGAACACTGAAGCTTTCTTT. The rearrangement joins TRBV29-1 to TRBJ1-1; D might be TRBD1 (6 bases). The CDR3 is 13 residues long. Germline CDR1 and CDR2: SQVTM and ANQGSEA. V was trimmed by 4 bases and J by 0 bases, leaving 9 bases between them.

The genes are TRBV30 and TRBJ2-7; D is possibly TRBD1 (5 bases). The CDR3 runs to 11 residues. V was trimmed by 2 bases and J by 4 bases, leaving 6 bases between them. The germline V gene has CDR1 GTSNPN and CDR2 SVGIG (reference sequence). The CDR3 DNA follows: TGTGCCTGGAGTCGACAGTACGAGCAGTACTTC. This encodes CAWSRQYEQYF.

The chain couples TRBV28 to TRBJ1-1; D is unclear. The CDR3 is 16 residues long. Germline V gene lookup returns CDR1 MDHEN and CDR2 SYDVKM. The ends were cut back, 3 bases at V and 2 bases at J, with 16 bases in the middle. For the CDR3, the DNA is TGTGCCAGCAGTTTGAATTGGAGGGCAGCTAACACTGAAGCTTTCTTT. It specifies CASSLNWRAANTEAFF.

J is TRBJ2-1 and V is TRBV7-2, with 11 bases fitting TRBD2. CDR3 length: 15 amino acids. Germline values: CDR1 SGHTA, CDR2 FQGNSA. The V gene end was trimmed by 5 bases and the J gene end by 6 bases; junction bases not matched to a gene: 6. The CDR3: CASSNQLAGANEQFF. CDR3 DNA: TGTGCCAGCAGCAACCAACTAGCGGGGGCCAATGAGCAGTTCTTC.

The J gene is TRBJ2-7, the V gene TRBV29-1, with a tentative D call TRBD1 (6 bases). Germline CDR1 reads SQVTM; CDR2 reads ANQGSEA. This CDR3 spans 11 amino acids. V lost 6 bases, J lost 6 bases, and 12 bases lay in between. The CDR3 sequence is CSVRTASEQYF. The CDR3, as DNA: TGCAGCGTCCGGACAGCTTCCGAGCAGTACTTC.

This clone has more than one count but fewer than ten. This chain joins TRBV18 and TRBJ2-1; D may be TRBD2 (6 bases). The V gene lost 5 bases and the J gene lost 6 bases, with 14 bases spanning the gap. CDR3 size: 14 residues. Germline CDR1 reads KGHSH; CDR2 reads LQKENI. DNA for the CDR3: TGTGCCAGCTCATCATCTTCTAGCGCCAATGAGCAGTTCTTC. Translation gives CASSSSSSANEQFF.

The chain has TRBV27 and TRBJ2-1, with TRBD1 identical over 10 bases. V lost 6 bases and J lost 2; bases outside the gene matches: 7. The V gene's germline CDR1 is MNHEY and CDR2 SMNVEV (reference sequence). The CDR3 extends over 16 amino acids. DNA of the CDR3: TGTGCCAGCAGCCCTCTAGGGACAGGGGCCTACAATGAGCAGTTCTTC. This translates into CASSPLGTGAYNEQFF.

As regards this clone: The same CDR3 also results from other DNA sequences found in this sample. The CDR3 sequence: CSVEGQQETQYF. The CDR3 DNA sequence: TGCAGCGTTGAGGGACAGCAAGAGACCCAGTACTTC. The chain recombines TRBV29-1 with TRBJ2-5; the match to TRBD1 covers 7 bases. The germline V gene encodes CDR1 SQVTM and CDR2 ANQGSEA. V lost 3 bases, J lost 2 bases, and 0 bases stayed unmatched. The CDR3 spans 12 residues.

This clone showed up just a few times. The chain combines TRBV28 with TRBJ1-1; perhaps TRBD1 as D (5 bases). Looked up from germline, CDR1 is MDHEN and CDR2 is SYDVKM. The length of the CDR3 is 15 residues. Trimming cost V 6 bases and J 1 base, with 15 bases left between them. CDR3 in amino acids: CASRTGGASNTEAFF. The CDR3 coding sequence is TGTGCCAGCAGGACTGGTGGGGCGTCGAACACTGAAGCTTTCTTT.

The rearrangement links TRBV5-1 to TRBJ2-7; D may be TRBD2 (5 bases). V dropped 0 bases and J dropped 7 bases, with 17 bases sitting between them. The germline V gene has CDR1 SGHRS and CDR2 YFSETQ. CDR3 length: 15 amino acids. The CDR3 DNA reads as TGCGCCAGCAGCTTGGTGACTAACCCCGAGGGAGAGCAGTACTTC. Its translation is CASSLVTNPEGEQYF.

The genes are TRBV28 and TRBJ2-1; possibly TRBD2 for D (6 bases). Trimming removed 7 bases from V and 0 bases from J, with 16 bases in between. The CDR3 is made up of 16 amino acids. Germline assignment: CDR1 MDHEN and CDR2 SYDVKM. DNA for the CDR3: TGTGCCAGCACTCCCGGAGGGGCTAGCTCCTACAATGAGCAGTTCTTC. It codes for CASTPGGASSYNEQFF.

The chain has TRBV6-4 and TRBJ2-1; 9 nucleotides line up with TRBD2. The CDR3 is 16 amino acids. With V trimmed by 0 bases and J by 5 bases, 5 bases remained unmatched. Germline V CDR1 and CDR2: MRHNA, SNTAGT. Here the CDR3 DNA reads TGTGCCAGCAGTGACTCAGCAGCGGGAGGCAACAATGAGCAGTTCTTC. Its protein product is CASSDSAAGGNNEQFF.

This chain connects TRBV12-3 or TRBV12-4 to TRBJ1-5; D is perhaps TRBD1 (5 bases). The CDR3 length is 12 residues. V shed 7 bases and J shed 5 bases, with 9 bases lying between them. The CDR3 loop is CASKRGYQPQHF. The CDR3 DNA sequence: TGTGCCAGCAAGCGGGGCTATCAGCCCCAGCATTTT.

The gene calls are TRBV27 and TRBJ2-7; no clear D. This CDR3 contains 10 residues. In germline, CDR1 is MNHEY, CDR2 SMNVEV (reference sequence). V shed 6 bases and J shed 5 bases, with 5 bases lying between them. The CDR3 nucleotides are TGTGCCAGCAGGCCGGACGAGCAGTACTTC. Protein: CASRPDEQYF.